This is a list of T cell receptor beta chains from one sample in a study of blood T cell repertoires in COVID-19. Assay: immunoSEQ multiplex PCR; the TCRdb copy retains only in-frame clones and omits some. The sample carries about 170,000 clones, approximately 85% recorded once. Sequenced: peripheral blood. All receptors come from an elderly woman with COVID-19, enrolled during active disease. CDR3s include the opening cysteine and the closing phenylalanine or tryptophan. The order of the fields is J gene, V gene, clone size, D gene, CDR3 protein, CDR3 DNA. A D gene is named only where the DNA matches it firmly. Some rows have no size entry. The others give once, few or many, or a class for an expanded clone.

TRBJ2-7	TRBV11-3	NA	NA	CASSLDGGLTEQYF	TGTGCCAGCAGCTTAGATGGGGGCCTCACGGAGCAGTACTTC
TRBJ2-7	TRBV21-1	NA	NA	CASSTRGRGYEQYF	TGTGCCAGCAGCACAAGGGGGCGGGGTTACGAGCAGTACTTC
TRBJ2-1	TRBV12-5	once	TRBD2	CASGIGTSGSKFF	TGTGCTAGTGGTATCGGGACTAGCGGGTCGAAGTTCTTC
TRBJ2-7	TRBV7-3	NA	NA	CASSLQGGVGTKQYF	TGTGCCAGCAGCTTACAGGGTGGCGTTGGGACAAAGCAGTACTTC
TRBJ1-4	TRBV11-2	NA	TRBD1	CASSLRQGLNEKLFF	TGTGCCAGCAGCTTAAGACAGGGGTTAAACGAAAAACTGTTTTTT
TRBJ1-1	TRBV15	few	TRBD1	CATSRNRGTEAFF	TGTGCCACCAGCAGAAACAGGGGAACTGAAGCTTTCTTT
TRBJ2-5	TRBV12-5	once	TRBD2	CASGLPTGTNYF	TGTGCTAGTGGTTTGCCAACCGGGACTAACTACTTC
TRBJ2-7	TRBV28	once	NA	CASSSARFEQYF	TGTGCCAGCAGTTCGGCTAGGTTCGAGCAGTACTTC
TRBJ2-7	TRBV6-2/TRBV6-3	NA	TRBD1	CASSFIGQGDYEQYF	TGTGCCAGCAGTTTCATAGGACAGGGAGACTACGAGCAGTACTTC
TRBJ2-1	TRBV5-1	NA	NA	CASSRTRGGGYYNEQFF	TGCGCCAGCAGCCGGACTAGGGGGGGAGGATACTACAATGAGCAGTTCTTC
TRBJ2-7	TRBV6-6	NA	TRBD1	CASSGQESQYF	TGTGCCAGCAGTGGACAGGAGTCGCAGTACTTC
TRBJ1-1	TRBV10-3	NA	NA	CAIRGQMNTEAFF	TGTGCCATCAGAGGACAGATGAACACTGAAGCTTTCTTT
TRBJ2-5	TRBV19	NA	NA	CASSIGPGGIETQYF	TGTGCCAGTAGTATTGGACCGGGGGGCATCGAGACCCAGTACTTC
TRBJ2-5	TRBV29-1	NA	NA	CSVEREQETQYF	TGCAGCGTTGAAAGGGAGCAAGAGACCCAGTACTTC
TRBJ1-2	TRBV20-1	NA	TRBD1	CSASTGTGRFGYTF	TGCAGTGCTAGTACCGGGACAGGGCGTTTTGGCTACACCTTC
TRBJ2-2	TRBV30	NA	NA	CAWSREAGELFF	TGTGCCTGGAGTAGGGAGGCCGGGGAGCTGTTTTTT
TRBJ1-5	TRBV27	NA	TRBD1	CASLQGGNQPQHF	TGTGCCAGCCTTCAGGGGGGCAATCAGCCCCAGCATTTT
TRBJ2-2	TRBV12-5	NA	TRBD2	CASGSGPSGSPGELFF	TGTGCTAGTGGTTCCGGTCCCAGCGGGAGTCCCGGGGAGCTGTTTTTT
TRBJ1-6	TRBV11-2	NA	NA	CASSLALTLAYNSPLHF	TGTGCCAGCAGCTTAGCTCTGACTCTAGCCTATAATTCACCCCTCCACTTT
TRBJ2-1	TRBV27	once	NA	CASSSEDTSSYNEQFF	TGTGCCAGCAGTTCCGAGGACACGAGCTCCTACAATGAGCAGTTCTTC
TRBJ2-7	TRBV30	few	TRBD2	CAWSVISGAHEQYF	TGTGCCTGGAGTGTAATTAGCGGGGCCCACGAGCAGTACTTC
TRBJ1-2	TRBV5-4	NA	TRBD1	CASSLRGQGYGYTF	TGTGCCAGCAGCTTGAGGGGACAGGGGTATGGCTACACCTTC
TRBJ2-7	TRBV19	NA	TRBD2	CASSRRTSGLYEQYF	TGTGCCAGTAGTAGACGGACTAGCGGTCTTTACGAGCAGTACTTC
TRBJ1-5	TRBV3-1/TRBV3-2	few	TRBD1	CASSQGRGRQPQHF	TGTGCCAGCAGCCAAGGCAGGGGGCGGCAGCCCCAGCATTTT
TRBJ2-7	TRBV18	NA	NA	CASSPLEGYEQYF	TGTGCCAGCTCACCGCTTGAGGGCTACGAGCAGTACTTC
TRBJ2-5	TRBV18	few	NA	CASSPSGGETQYF	TGTGCCAGCTCACCCTCGGGTGGAGAGACCCAGTACTTC
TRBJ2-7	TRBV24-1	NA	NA	CATSDGVSSSYEQYF	TGTGCCACCAGTGACGGGGTCTCGAGCTCCTACGAGCAGTACTTC
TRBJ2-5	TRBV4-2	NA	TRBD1	CASSQDGTGEETQYF	TGTGCCAGCAGCCAAGATGGGACAGGGGAAGAGACCCAGTACTTC
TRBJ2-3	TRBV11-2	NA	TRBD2	CASSLELAGGYTDTQYF	TGTGCCAGCAGCTTAGAACTAGCGGGGGGGTACACAGATACGCAGTATTTT
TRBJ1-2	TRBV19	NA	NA	CASSRELYGYTF	TGTGCCAGTAGCAGGGAACTCTATGGCTACACCTTC
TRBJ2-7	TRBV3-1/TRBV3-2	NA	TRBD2	CASSPWTGGTYEQYF	TGTGCCAGCAGCCCCTGGACGGGGGGAACCTACGAGCAGTACTTC
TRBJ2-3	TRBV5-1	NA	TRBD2	CASSQQLAGGPAVPDSNTQYF	TGCGCCAGCAGCCAACAACTAGCGGGAGGGCCGGCGGTTCCCGACTCTAATACGCAGTATTTT
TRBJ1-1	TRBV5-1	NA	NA	CASSLTNMNTEAFF	TGCGCCAGCAGCTTGACAAACATGAACACTGAAGCTTTCTTT
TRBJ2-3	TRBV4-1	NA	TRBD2	CASSQNAGTSRDTQYF	TGCGCCAGCAGCCAAAACGCCGGGACTAGCAGAGATACGCAGTATTTT
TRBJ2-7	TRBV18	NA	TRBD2	CASSPLSAASGKSYEQYF	TGTGCCAGCTCCCCCCTCTCAGCAGCTAGCGGGAAATCCTACGAGCAGTACTTC
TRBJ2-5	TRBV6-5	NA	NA	CASSSRGSEAQYF	TGTGCCAGCAGCTCCAGGGGTTCTGAGGCCCAGTACTTC
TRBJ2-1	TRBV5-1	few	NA	CASRDRFYNEQFF	TGCGCCAGCAGAGACAGATTCTACAATGAGCAGTTCTTC
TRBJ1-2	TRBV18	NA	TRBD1	CASSAQGDGYTF	TGTGCCAGCTCAGCTCAGGGGGATGGCTACACCTTC
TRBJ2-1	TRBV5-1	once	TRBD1	CASSHYGQGNNNEQFF	TGCGCCAGCAGCCACTATGGACAGGGGAACAACAATGAGCAGTTCTTC
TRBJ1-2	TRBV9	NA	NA	CASMRGGAIYTF	TGTGCCAGCATGAGAGGGGGGGCGATCTACACCTTC
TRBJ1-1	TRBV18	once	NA	CASSPKQGWDTEAFF	TGTGCCAGCTCACCAAAGCAGGGGTGGGACACTGAAGCTTTCTTT
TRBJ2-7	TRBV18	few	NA	CASSPWRDSYEQYF	TGTGCCAGCTCACCCTGGCGGGATTCCTACGAGCAGTACTTC
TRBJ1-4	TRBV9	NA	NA	CASSLQGTNEKLFF	TGTGCCAGCAGCTTACAGGGAACTAATGAAAAACTGTTTTTT
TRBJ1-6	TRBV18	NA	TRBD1	CASSRTGSSYNSPLHF	TGTGCCAGCTCACGGACAGGGAGCTCCTATAATTCACCCCTCCACTTT
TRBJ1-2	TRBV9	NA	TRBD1	CASSPTGGAGGYTF	TGTGCCAGCAGCCCGACAGGGGGCGCGGGAGGCTACACCTTC
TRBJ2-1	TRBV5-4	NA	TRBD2	CASSPTSGFSSYNEQFF	TGTGCCAGCAGCCCGACTAGCGGGTTTAGCTCCTACAATGAGCAGTTCTTC
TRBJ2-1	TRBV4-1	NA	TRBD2	CASSQEGGGASYNEQFF	TGCGCCAGCAGCCAAGAAGGCGGGGGGGCCTCCTACAATGAGCAGTTCTTC
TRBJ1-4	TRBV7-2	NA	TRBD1	CASSPRRTGRDNEKLFF	TGTGCCAGCAGCCCCCGTCGGACAGGGAGGGATAATGAAAAACTGTTTTTT
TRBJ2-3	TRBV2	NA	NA	CASNTGPDTQYF	TGTGCCAGCAATACAGGGCCAGATACGCAGTATTTT
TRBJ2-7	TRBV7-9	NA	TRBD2	CASSSRLAGSYEQYF	TGTGCCAGCAGTTCCAGACTAGCGGGATCCTACGAGCAGTACTTC
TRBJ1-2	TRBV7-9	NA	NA	CASSRQTEGGYTF	TGTGCCAGCAGCCGACAAACTGAGGGTGGCTACACCTTC
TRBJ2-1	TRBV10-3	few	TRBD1	CAISLTGIEQFF	TGTGCCATCAGTCTGACAGGGATAGAGCAGTTCTTC
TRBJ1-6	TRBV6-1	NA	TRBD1	CASSGPFDRGHNSPLHF	TGTGCCAGCAGTGGCCCCTTCGACAGGGGGCATAATTCACCCCTCCACTTT